This TCR beta chain was obtained from a study of blood T cell repertoires in COVID-19. Turning to the study itself: Italy, Spain and the United States were the sources of the convalescent and acute COVID-19 samples.

V gave up 5 bases and J gave up 3 bases; unmatched junction bases: 0. The germline V gene encodes CDR1 GTSNPN and CDR2 SVGIG (reference sequence). This CDR3 region has 12 residues. The authors' processing: It was from reference gene primer amplification that nucleated cell counts were estimated. Assay: immunoSEQ multiplex PCR; the TCRdb copy retains only in-frame clones and omits some. That table supplies the V and J calls and clone size; D and trimming were determined from the DNA. Among under 300,000 clones listed, roughly nine tenths were seen once. The age range of participants was about 18 to 100 years, with residence in about 25 US areas.

Sequenced sample: PBMCs or T cells enriched from blood (not recorded which). V is TRBV30 and J is TRBJ2-7, with TRBD1 identical over 11 bases. This receptor was identified in a woman aged 25 to 39 with acute COVID-19. This CDR3 is CAWGTGGYEQYF. As DNA, the CDR3 is TGTGCCTGGGGGACAGGGGGCTACGAGCAGTACTTC.